This entry features one T cell receptor (beta chain) sequence. Its antigen is not yet known. No clone much larger than this one lies a single base away; base qualities are absent. CDR3 length: 14 amino acids, cysteine to phenylalanine. This entry keeps only the CDR3 DNA: 42 bases, framed from base 1. The germline V gene (reference sequence) provides CDR1 GTSNPN and CDR2 SVGIG. V and J lose 0 bases and 7 bases, and a span of 12 bases separates them. The data were taken from a study of cytomegalovirus exposure and HLA in healthy donors (TCRdb year 2017). Describing the broader study: According to an earlier analysis of a few hundred of the donors, about 180 million T cells yielded roughly 110 million unique TCR beta sequences and 276 Gb of sequence data. Donor age, sex, ethnicity and CMV serostatus were compiled together with the repertoire data. The number of typed donors differed by locus: about 629-640 for A, B, C, DRB1 and DQB1; 500 to 550 for DQA1; 606 for DPA1; and 450 to 480 for DPB1. An earlier analysis of some 500 of the donors used high-throughput TCR beta sequencing to judge whether each TCR beta V gene segment behaved as functional or pseudogenic. Of the 398 genotyped donors, 81% were placed in the genetic ancestry cluster associated with self-reported Caucasian donors. Approximately 310 gigabases of sequencing data and roughly 90 million unique TCR sequences were included in an early release covering several hundred HLA-typed donors. Genome-wide SNP genotypes for about 65% of the 666 donors were used in a later genetic analysis, which treated that subset as a discovery cohort. Several DR-DQ haplotypes were treated as single units for association and clustering because of strong linkage in the cohort. The study aimed to test whether signatures of past pathogen exposure could be identified by cataloging public T cell receptors. Using immunosequencing, the study profiled T cell repertoires from about 610 subjects and related those repertoires to cytomegalovirus serostatus. A later analysis re-analyzed previously published TCR beta repertoires from roughly 630 donors and added high-resolution HLA genotyping to study TCR occurrence patterns. To predict cytomegalovirus infection status, the study combined high-throughput TCR immunosequencing, statistical association of individual TCRs with disease status, and machine learning. Both class I and class II loci were covered by HLA typing, at four-digit resolution. Rather than drawing on any new phenotypic data, the later analysis identified candidate immune exposures from TCR beta sequences and the way those sequences occurred across donors. Besides the first cohort of under 700 subjects, a separate validation cohort made up of over a hundred different subjects was used. All discovery cohort repertoires had been generated on a single sequencing platform. Among 398 genotyped donors of the cohort, an average of approximately 240,000 unique TCR beta nucleotide sequences was sequenced per donor, of which about 20% were non-productive.

Library construction relied on the immunoSEQ multiplex PCR assay. A mixture of 60 forward primers for TCR Vbeta segments and 13 reverse primers for TCR Jbeta segments was used in the multiplex PCR. Amplification of the CDR3 region of rearranged TCR beta genes was performed with a multiplex PCR assay on genomic DNA. Amplified TCR beta libraries were sequenced as 87-base-pair reads on the Illumina HiSeq System. The original pipeline was this. A later analysis tallied roughly 78 million unique TCR beta chains across the 666 repertoires, and about 10 million of those chains were shared by two or more donors. Raw reads were error-corrected and collapsed into unique sequences with a nearest-neighbor algorithm that merged closely related sequences to remove PCR and sequencing errors. To assign V, D and J gene segments, CDR3 sequences were aligned to IMGT reference sequences. For a sequence to be retained, a match of at least six nucleotides was required to both a V gene segment and a J gene segment. Rearrangements were called productive when the CDR3 lacked stop codons and stayed in frame with V and J; all others were non-productive. CDR3 was defined according to IMGT convention as the region running from the second conserved V-encoded cysteine to the conserved J-encoded phenylalanine. The earlier analysis of fewer than 700 of the donors excluded sequences that lacked an unambiguous match to a single V gene segment. An earlier analysis of a few hundred of the donors called V segments functional above 56.7% productive rearrangements and segregating when the between-donor standard deviation exceeded 5%. A statistical classification framework was built for diagnosing cytomegalovirus status from the catalog of TCR beta chain sequences. In a later analysis, TCR nucleotide sequences were compared against IMGT/GENE-DB human TR gene sequences so that V and J genes could be assigned. A later analysis assigned CDR3 sequences and most-parsimonious VDJ recombination scenarios with the TCRdist pipeline. A later analysis defined each TCR beta chain by its CDR3 amino acid sequence plus V-gene family, and excluded reads lacking a unique V-gene family. As a way to deal with suspected cross-contamination and a sequencing artifact, a later analysis dropped 450 to 600 nucleotide sequences that were highly shared and had low generation probability. In a later analysis, a clonal expansion index was calculated for each public chain from normalized within-repertoire ranks of inferred template counts. A later analysis computed generation probabilities with a VDJ recombination model fitted to out-of-frame rearrangements, and checked the results against IGoR. In a later analysis, hypergeometric tests were used to score TCR-TCR, TCR-HLA and TCR-CMV co-occurrence, with a repertoire-size bias correction applied to TCR pairs. False discovery rates were estimated in a later analysis by permuting HLA or CMV assignments 20 times. A later analysis grouped co-occurring TCRs with DBSCAN, adding TCRdist sequence similarity when clustering within HLA-allele-positive subsets. For co-occurrence clustering, repertoires with fewer than 30,000 or more than 120,000 public chains were excluded, along with 5 or 6 repertoires with anomalous nucleotide sharing. TCRdb retrieved this table from immuneACCESS and kept in-frame rearrangements only. Not all clones are present; in checked studies, unresolved V genes account for under half, and no reason is known for the remainder. The DNA gave D and trimming, while V, J and clone size come from that table. The sample yields about 190,000 clones; about nine tenths were counted once. The ten most abundant clones make up roughly 1.3% of the sample.

The study at large found these results: Roughly uniform sequencing depth across donors was assumed in presence/absence analyses, although this assumption may not hold. In a later analysis, most CMV-associated TCR beta chains were found to appear HLA-restricted, with HLA associations seemingly driven largely by CMV exposure. Approximately 18 rarely observed V segments, including chromosome 9 orphons, were excluded from the earlier analysis of several hundred of the donors because counts were too low. Three of the identified cytomegalovirus-associated TCR beta chains were confirmed in vitro to be specific for cytomegalovirus antigens. The classifier was reported to diagnose cytomegalovirus status with high specificity and sensitivity in both the original and validation cohorts. Because some donors lacked HLA typing at each locus, the association tests relied only on the typed subset. A later genetic analysis reported fewer N-insertions in productive TCRs among donors in an Asian-associated ancestry cluster than the approximately 700-donor mean. Several of the top co-occurrence clusters appeared to be linked to parvovirus B19, influenza, CMV and Epstein-Barr virus, according to a later analysis. Most TCR sequences were seen in very few donors, while some public TCRs were found in many individuals. At a false discovery rate of 0.05, a later analysis linked fewer than 20,000 TCR beta sequences to specific HLA alleles. The cohort was sequenced for TCR beta chains only, and without alpha or paired-chain data the features that could be detected were limited. A further reported finding was that TCR beta sequences accurately predicted the HLA-A and HLA-B alleles for most subjects in the first cohort. It was suggested by the authors that the approach could potentially be generalized to other disease states and immunological phenotypes. The sequencing pipeline was judged likely to have produced a cluster of highly shared sequence variants as a technical artifact. Linkage disequilibrium might explain the correlated functional status among segregating V segments, but an unknown experimental factor could not be ruled out. In an earlier analysis of 587 of the donors, most TCR beta V segments were observed in productive rearrangements about 90% or about 30% of the time, broadly matching IMGT annotations. In a later analysis, HLA-associated TCR beta chains showed more clonal expansion and lower generation probabilities than non-associated chains that were equally common. The study listed 150 to 200 TCR beta chains as associated with cytomegalovirus. Immune exposure information for the cohort was limited to CMV serostatus. Because the 87-base-pair reads could not distinguish some IMGT-functional V segments, including TRBV6-2 and TRBV6-3, those segments were excluded. When HLA alleles, especially DR and DQ, strongly co-occurred, TCR associations were difficult to assign to individual alleles. According to a later analysis, TCR association rates differed among HLA loci, with DRB1 alleles showing the most associated TCRs and HLA-C alleles showing the fewest. In a later genetic analysis, a missense DCLRE1C variant was associated with V-gene and J-gene trimming of TCR beta chains, and the association was replicated in an independent cohort.

In total, about 650 healthy bone marrow donors made up the cohort. At the time of sampling, all cohort members were nominally healthy, though unrecorded immune exposures were likely present. The donor tested CMV seronegative and was one of the 352 seronegative cohort members. Every donor gave a peripheral blood sample, and the peripheral blood mononuclear cells from that sample were used for TCR beta sequencing. Genomic DNA was extracted from the blood cell samples with the Qiagen DNeasy Blood Extraction Kit. The sequenced sample was PBMCs. This sequence uses TRBV30 and TRBJ1-4; no D gene call is confident. The source of this sequence is a young man in good health and CMV-seronegative. The DNA sequence follows: TGTGCCTGGAGTGTTGGACTATCGAGTGAAAAACTGTTTTTT. Its coded protein is CAWSVGLSSEKLFF.